The 22 T cell receptor beta chains in this list originate from one sample, sequenced in a study of OX40 agonist ivuxolimab in advanced cancers. The protocol used for the library was the immunoSEQ multiplex PCR assay. TCRdb retrieved this table from immuneACCESS and kept in-frame rearrangements only. Not all clones are present; in checked studies, unresolved V genes account for under half, and no reason is known for the remainder. For this sample the table gives tens of thousands of clones, of which 85% to 95% were detected only once. Clones ranked in the top ten supply more than 50% of the sample. The sequencing here drew on CD4+ or CD8+ T cells sorted from blood, taken in a trial of the OX40 agonist ivuxolimab. These receptors were collected from an adult with an advanced solid tumor such as melanoma, head and neck, liver or kidney cancer.

The chain carries TRBV5-1 and TRBJ2-7; possible D gene TRBD1, 6 bases. Germline CDR1 SGHRS, CDR2 YFSETQ. CDR3 length: 15 amino acids. V was pared by 2 bases and J by 2 bases, with 14 bases between. The CDR3 nucleotides read TGCGCCAGCAGCTTAGGACAGCCGATACCCTACGAGCAGTACTTC. Its translation: CASSLGQPIPYEQYF.

This chain joins TRBV2 and TRBJ2-7, with TRBD1 as a possible D gene (6 bases). Germline CDR1 and CDR2: SNHLY and FYNNEI. The CDR3 loop spans 16 amino acids. The V end was cut by 2 bases, the J end by 1 base, with 15 bases between. CDR3 residues: CASSEPGQTFSYEQYF. The CDR3 region has the DNA TGTGCCAGCAGTGAACCCGGACAGACGTTTTCCTACGAGCAGTACTTC. Variable domain in full (rest from reference TRBV2 and TRBJ2-7): EPEVTQTPSHQVTQMGQEVILRCVPISNHLYFYWYRQILGQKVEFLVSFYNNEISEKSEIFDDQFSVERPDGSNFTLKIRSTKLEDSAMYFCASSEPGQTFSYEQYFGPGTRLTVT.

This clone has only one observation. This sequence joins TRBV7-8 and TRBJ2-7; TRBD2 agrees at 7 bases. Germline V gives CDR1 SGHVS, CDR2 FQNEAQ. The CDR3 loop spans 16 amino acids. Trimming took 2 bases from V and 2 from J; bases not matched to a gene: 9. The CDR3 sequence: CASSLNSPGLPYEQYF. The CDR3 DNA is TGTGCCAGCAGCTTAAACTCCCCGGGACTACCCTACGAGCAGTACTTC.

In nucleotides, the CDR3 is TGTGCCATCAGGCCCGGAGAATCCTACGAGCAGTACTTC. Protein product: CAIRPGESYEQYF. This chain joins TRBV10-3 and TRBJ2-7; D is undetermined. In germline, CDR1 is ENHRY, CDR2 SYGVKD. V was trimmed by 6 bases and J by 1 base, leaving 10 bases between them. This CDR3 spans 13 amino acids.

This clone has only a few counts. The chain couples TRBV30 to TRBJ1-1, with a possible D match to TRBD1 (5 bases). The germline gives CDR1 GTSNPN, CDR2 SVGIG (reference sequence). The CDR3 length is 13 residues. The V end lost 2 bases, the J end lost 2 bases, and 9 bases lay between the germline ends. The CDR3 DNA follows: TGTGCCTGGAGTTGGGGGACTAACACTGAAGCTTTCTTT. Translating it yields CAWSWGTNTEAFF.

CDR3: CASSFIQGVADTQYF. In DNA form, the CDR3 reads TGTGCCAGCAGCTTTATCCAGGGGGTGGCGGATACGCAGTATTTT. The V call is TRBV7-9, the J call TRBJ2-3; TRBD1 aligns across 7 bases. In germline, CDR1 is SEHNR, CDR2 FQNEAQ (reference sequence). Losses at the gene ends were 3 bases for V and 6 bases for J; bases not matched to a gene: 9. This CDR3 region has 15 residues.

In this sample, this clone is medium-sized. The rearrangement joins TRBV4-1 to TRBJ2-7; D not certain. CDR3 size: 14 residues. With 1 base removed from V and 3 bases from J, the gap between germline ends came to 10 bases. CDR1 and CDR2 (germline): MGHRA, YSYEKL. The CDR3 region is CASSQGPSNYEQYF. CDR3 nucleotide sequence: TGCGCCAGCAGCCAAGGTCCCAGTAACTACGAGCAGTACTTC.

The chain links TRBV27 to TRBJ2-2; D may be TRBD2 (5 bases). Trimming took off 5 bases at V and 7 bases at J, with 11 bases between the two ends. Looked up from germline, CDR1 is MNHEY and CDR2 is SMNVEV (reference sequence). This CDR3 has 13 amino acids. CDR3 sequence reads: CASSMGSRGELFF. The CDR3 DNA reads TGTGCCAGCAGTATGGGGAGCCGCGGGGAGCTGTTTTTT.

The rearrangement joins TRBV7-9 to TRBJ2-7; the match to TRBD1 covers 9 bases. V gave up 10 bases and J gave up 9 bases; unmatched junction bases: 7. Germline V lookup: CDR1 SEHNR, CDR2 FQNEAQ (reference sequence). The CDR3 spans 11 residues. This chain's CDR3 is CAIGTGTAQYF. The CDR3 DNA is TGTGCCATAGGGACAGGGACGGCGCAGTACTTC.

This rearrangement joins TRBV6-4 to TRBJ1-1; 11 nucleotides match TRBD1. V lost 2 bases, J lost 4 bases, and 0 bases stayed unmatched. Germline CDR1 reads MRHNA; CDR2 reads SNTAGT. This CDR3 has 14 amino acids. CDR3 sequence: CASSDGTGGTEAFF. CDR3 in DNA: TGTGCCAGCAGTGACGGGACAGGGGGCACTGAAGCTTTCTTT.

The chain uses TRBV7-8 and TRBJ1-6; the match to TRBD1 covers 10 bases. Trimming cost V 3 bases and J 9 bases; bases outside gene matches: 11. The CDR3 extends over 17 amino acids. Per the germline V gene, CDR1 is SGHVS and CDR2 is FQNEAQ. The CDR3 sequence is CASSLNYAGQGTSPLHF. The DNA of the CDR3 is TGTGCCAGCAGCTTGAACTACGCGGGACAGGGGACTTCACCCCTCCACTTT. The variable domain in full, with the rest retrieved from reference TRBV7-8 and TRBJ1-6, is GAGVSQSPRYKVAKRGQDVALRCDPISGHVSLFWYQQALGQGPEFLTYFQNEAQLDKSGLPSDRFFAERPEGSVSTLKIQRTQQEDSAVYLCASSLNYAGQGTSPLHFGNGTRLTVT.

The chain carries TRBV7-8 and TRBJ2-3, with D perhaps TRBD1 (7 bases). The length of the CDR3 is 16 residues. From germline, CDR1 is SGHVS and CDR2 FQNEAQ. Trimming removed 0 bases at V and 1 base at J, with 11 bases between. Here the CDR3 DNA reads TGTGCCAGCAGCTTAGCGACAGGGAGGCGCACAGATACGCAGTATTTT. Translated, it gives CASSLATGRRTDTQYF. Combining the CDR3 with reference TRBV7-8 and TRBJ2-3 gives the whole variable domain GAGVSQSPRYKVAKRGQDVALRCDPISGHVSLFWYQQALGQGPEFLTYFQNEAQLDKSGLPSDRFFAERPEGSVSTLKIQRTQQEDSAVYLCASSLATGRRTDTQYFGPGTRLTVL.

Only one count was recorded for this clone. This chain connects TRBV11-2 to TRBJ2-1, with D maybe TRBD2 (7 bases). V lost 1 base, J lost 8 bases, and 15 bases lay in between. The CDR3 extends over 15 amino acids. Germline assignment: CDR1 SGHAT and CDR2 FQNNGV. The CDR3 DNA sequence: TGTGCCAGCAGCTTAGTGGGGGGGCTGTTCGATGAGCAGTTCTTC. Amino acid sequence: CASSLVGGLFDEQFF.

This rearrangement joins TRBV27 to TRBJ2-3, with no clear D. Trimming shortened V by 5 bases and J by 0 bases, and 3 bases separated the two germline ends. The CDR3 spans 12 residues. Looked up from germline, CDR1 is MNHEY and CDR2 is SMNVEV (reference sequence). The CDR3 nucleotides are TGTGCCAGCAGTCCAAGCACAGATACGCAGTATTTT. This translates into CASSPSTDTQYF.

The chain recombines TRBV5-6 with TRBJ2-2; D gene unclear. The CDR3 totals 14 residues. Germline V lookup: CDR1 SGHDT, CDR2 YYEEEE. The ends were cut back, 1 base at V and 6 bases at J, with 10 bases in the middle. The DNA for the CDR3 is TGTGCCAGCAGCTTGAGGCACCGACCCGGGGAGCTGTTTTTT. This sequence encodes CASSLRHRPGELFF.

The chain combines TRBV2 with TRBJ2-5, with 8 bases fitting TRBD1. Germline V gene sequence: CDR1 SNHLY, CDR2 FYNNEI. V shed 5 bases and J 5 bases; nucleotides not matched to a gene: 10. The CDR3 is 15 residues long. CDR3 bases: TGTGCCAGCAGTACCCCTCGGACAGGGACGGAGACCCAGTACTTC. Protein sequence: CASSTPRTGTETQYF. Full variable domain (missing parts from reference TRBV2 and TRBJ2-5): EPEVTQTPSHQVTQMGQEVILRCVPISNHLYFYWYRQILGQKVEFLVSFYNNEISEKSEIFDDQFSVERPDGSNFTLKIRSTKLEDSAMYFCASSTPRTGTETQYFGPGTRLLVL.

The chain has TRBV7-6 and TRBJ2-3; D is undetermined. The CDR3 spans 17 residues. Trimming cost V 1 base and J 3 bases, with 17 bases left between them. Germline V lookup: CDR1 SGHVS, CDR2 FNYEAQ. The CDR3 nucleotides read TGTGCCAGCAGCTTAGAGGGCGGTCCCCTCGGGACAGATACGCAGTATTTT. Translated, it gives CASSLEGGPLGTDTQYF.

The sample holds one count of this clone. The chain uses TRBV19 and TRBJ1-2; 7 positions match TRBD1. CDR1 and CDR2 from the germline V gene are LNHDA and SQIVND (reference sequence). This CDR3 region has 13 residues. V dropped 8 bases and J dropped 10; count of bases not matched to a gene: 13. The CDR3 coding sequence is TGTGCCAGTCAGACCGCAGGGGGTACGGACTACACCTTC. This encodes CASQTAGGTDYTF.

The J gene is TRBJ2-1, the V gene TRBV2, with 8 bases aligning to TRBD1. J gave up 3 bases and V 8 bases, and 6 bases lay outside the gene matches. Germline V CDR1 and CDR2: SNHLY, FYNNEI. This CDR3 has 14 residues. The CDR3 nucleotides are TGTGCCAGCGGAAGGACAGGGAACTACAATGAGCAGTTCTTC. As protein: CASGRTGNYNEQFF.

This chain uses TRBV6-5 with TRBJ1-2; TRBD1 matches at 7 bases. Germline V gene data show CDR1 as MNHEY and CDR2 as SVGAGI. V shed 5 bases, J shed 8 bases, and the junction held 5 bases outside the gene matches. The CDR3 is made up of 12 amino acids. The CDR3 is CASSVPGGGYTF. CDR3 nucleotides: TGTGCCAGCAGTGTACCAGGGGGAGGCTACACCTTC.

The chain carries TRBV6-5 and TRBJ1-1; D uncertain. V lost 0 bases and J lost 2, with 13 bases in between. CDR3 length: 16 amino acids. Germline CDR1 and CDR2: MNHEY and SVGAGI. CDR3 nucleotide sequence: TGTGCCAGCAGTTACTCCCCAGGTGGATTAAACACTGAAGCTTTCTTT. Translation gives CASSYSPGGLNTEAFF.

As regards this clone: One end of the junction is discordant with germline, which a read error may explain. This sequence joins TRBV4-1 and TRBJ1-2; no firm D call. Germline CDR1 reads MGHRA; CDR2 reads YSYEKL. The CDR3 loop spans 14 amino acids. The CDR3 coding sequence is TGCGCCAGCACCCAAATCTCCGGAGCAGATGGCTACACCTTC. It translates to CASTQISGADGYTF.